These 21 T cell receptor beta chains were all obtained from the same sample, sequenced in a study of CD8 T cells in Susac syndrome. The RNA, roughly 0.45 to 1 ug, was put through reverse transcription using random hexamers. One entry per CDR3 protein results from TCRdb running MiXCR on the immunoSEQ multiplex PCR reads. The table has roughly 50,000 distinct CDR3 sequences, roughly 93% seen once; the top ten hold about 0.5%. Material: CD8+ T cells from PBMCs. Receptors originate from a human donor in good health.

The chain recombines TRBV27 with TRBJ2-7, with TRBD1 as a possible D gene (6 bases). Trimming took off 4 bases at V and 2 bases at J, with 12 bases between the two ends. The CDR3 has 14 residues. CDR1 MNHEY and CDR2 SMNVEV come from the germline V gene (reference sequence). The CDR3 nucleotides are TGTGCCAGCAGTTATACAGGGCGCACCTACGAGCAGTACTTC. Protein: CASSYTGRTYEQYF.

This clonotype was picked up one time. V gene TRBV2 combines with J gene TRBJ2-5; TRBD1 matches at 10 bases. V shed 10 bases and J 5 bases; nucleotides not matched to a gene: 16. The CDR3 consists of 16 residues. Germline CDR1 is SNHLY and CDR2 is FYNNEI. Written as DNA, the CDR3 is TGTGCCACCACGACAGGGGGCAGTTCGGAATCGGAGACCCAGTACTTC. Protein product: CATTTGGSSESETQYF.

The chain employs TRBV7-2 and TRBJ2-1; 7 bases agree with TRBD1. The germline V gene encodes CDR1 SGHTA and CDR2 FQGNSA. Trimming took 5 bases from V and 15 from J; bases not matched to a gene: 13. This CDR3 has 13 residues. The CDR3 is CASSIGGLAGVFF. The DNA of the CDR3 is TGTGCCAGCAGCATAGGGGGCCTAGCCGGAGTGTTCTTC.

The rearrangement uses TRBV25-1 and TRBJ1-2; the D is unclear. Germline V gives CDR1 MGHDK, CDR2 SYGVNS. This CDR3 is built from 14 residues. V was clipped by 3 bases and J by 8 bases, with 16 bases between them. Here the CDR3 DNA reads TGTGCCAGCAGTGAGCTCGGAGGGTTTTCGGGCTACACCTTC. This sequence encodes CASSELGGFSGYTF.

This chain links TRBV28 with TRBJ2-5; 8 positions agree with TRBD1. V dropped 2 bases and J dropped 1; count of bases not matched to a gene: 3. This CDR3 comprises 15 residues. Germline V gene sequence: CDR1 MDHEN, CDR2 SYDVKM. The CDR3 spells CASSLTGGIQETQYF. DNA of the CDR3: TGTGCCAGCAGTTTAACAGGGGGGATCCAAGAGACCCAGTACTTC. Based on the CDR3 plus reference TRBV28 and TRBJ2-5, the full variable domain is DVKVTQSSRYLVKRTGEKVFLECVQDMDHENMFWYRQDPGLGLRLIYFSYDVKMKEKGDIPEGYSVSREKKERFSLILESASTNQTSMYLCASSLTGGIQETQYFGPGTRLLVL.

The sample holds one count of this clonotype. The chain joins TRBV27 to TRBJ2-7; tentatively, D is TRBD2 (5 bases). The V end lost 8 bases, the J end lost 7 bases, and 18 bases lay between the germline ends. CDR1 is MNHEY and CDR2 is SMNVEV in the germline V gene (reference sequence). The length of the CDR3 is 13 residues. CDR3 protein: CASSRTALGEQYF. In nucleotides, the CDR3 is TGTGCCAGCTCCCGGACTGCTCTGGGTGAGCAGTACTTC.

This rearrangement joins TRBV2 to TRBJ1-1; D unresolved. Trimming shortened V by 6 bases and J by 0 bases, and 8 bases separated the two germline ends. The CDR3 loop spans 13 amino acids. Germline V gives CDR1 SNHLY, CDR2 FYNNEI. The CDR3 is CASRGPMNTEAFF. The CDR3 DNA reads TGTGCCAGCAGGGGCCCAATGAACACTGAAGCTTTCTTT.

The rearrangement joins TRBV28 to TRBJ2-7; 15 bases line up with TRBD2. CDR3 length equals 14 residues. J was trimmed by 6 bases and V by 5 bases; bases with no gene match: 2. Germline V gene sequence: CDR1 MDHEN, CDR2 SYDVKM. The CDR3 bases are TGTGCCAGCAGTCAGGGACTAGCGGGAGGCGAGCAGTACTTC. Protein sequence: CASSQGLAGGEQYF.

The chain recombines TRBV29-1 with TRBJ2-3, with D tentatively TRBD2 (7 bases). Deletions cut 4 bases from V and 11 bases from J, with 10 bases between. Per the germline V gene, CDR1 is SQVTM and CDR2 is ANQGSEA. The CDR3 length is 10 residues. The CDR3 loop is CSVGGGWQYF. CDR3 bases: TGCAGCGTTGGCGGGGGCTGGCAGTATTTT.

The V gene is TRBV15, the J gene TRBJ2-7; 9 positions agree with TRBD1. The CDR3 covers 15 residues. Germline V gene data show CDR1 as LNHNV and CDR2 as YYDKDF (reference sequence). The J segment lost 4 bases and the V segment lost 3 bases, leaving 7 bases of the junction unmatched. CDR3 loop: CATSSGGQGMYEQYF. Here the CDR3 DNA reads TGTGCCACCAGCAGTGGGGGACAGGGAATGTACGAGCAGTACTTC.

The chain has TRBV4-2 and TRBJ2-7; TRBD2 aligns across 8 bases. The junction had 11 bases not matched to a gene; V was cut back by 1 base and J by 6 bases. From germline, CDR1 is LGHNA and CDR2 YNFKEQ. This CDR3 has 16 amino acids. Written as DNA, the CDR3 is TGTGCCAGCAGCCAAGGGGGCGGGAGGACCCTCTCCGAGCAGTACTTC. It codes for CASSQGGGRTLSEQYF.

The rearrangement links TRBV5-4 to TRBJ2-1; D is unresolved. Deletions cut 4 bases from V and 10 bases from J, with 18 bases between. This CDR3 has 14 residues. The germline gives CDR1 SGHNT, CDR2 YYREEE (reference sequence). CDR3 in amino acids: CASSPTGSAREQFF. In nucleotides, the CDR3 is TGTGCCAGCAGCCCAACCGGGTCGGCCCGGGAGCAGTTCTTC. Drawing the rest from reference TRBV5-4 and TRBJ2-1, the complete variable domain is ETGVTQSPTHLIKTRGQQVTLRCSSQSGHNTVSWYQQALGQGPQFIFQYYREEENGRGNFPPRFSGLQFPNYSSELNVNALELDDSALYLCASSPTGSAREQFFGPGTRLTVL.

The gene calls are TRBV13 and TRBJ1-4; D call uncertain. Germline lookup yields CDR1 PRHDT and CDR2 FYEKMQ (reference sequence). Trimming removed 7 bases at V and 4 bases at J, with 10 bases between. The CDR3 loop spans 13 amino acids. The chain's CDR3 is CASNSPGNEKLFF. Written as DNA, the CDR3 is TGTGCCAGCAACTCCCCGGGTAATGAAAAACTGTTTTTT.

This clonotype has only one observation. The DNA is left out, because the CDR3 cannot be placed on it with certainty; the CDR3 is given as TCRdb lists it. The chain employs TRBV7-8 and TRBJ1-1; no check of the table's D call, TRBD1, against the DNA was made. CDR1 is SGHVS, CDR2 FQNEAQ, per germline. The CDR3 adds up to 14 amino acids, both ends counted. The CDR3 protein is CASSLEVGQGALFF.

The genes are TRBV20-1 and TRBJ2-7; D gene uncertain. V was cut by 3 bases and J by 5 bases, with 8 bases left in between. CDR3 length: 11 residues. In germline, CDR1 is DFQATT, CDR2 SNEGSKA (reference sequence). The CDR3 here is CSASPHHEQYF. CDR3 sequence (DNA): TGCAGTGCTAGTCCCCACCACGAGCAGTACTTC.

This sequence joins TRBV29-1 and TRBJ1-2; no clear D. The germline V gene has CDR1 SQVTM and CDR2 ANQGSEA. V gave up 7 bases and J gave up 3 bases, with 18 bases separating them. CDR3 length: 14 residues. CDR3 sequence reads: CSAGFGGEDYGYTF. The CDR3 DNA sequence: TGCAGCGCTGGATTTGGTGGCGAAGACTATGGCTACACCTTC.

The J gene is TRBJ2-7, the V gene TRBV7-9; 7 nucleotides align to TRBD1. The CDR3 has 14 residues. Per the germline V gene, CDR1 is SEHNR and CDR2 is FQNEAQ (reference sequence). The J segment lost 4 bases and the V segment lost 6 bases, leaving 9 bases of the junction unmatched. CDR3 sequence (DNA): TGTGCCAGCAGTTATAGCTTACAGGGGTACGAGCAGTACTTC. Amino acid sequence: CASSYSLQGYEQYF.

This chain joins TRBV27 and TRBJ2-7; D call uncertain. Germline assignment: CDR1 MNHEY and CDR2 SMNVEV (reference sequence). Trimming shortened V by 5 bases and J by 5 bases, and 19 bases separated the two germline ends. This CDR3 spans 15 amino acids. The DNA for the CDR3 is TGTGCCAGCAGTCCAAACCACCCCCAACTCCACGAGCAGTACTTC. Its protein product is CASSPNHPQLHEQYF.

CDR3 loop: CASSLAQGRRGYTF. The CDR3 DNA sequence: TGTGCCAGCAGCTTAGCGCAGGGGCGAAGGGGCTACACCTTC. This chain uses TRBV7-8 with TRBJ1-2, with D maybe TRBD1 (6 bases). V was cut by 0 bases and J by 8 bases, with 13 bases left in between. The CDR3 runs to 14 residues. The germline CDR1 and CDR2 sequences are SGHVS and FQNEAQ.

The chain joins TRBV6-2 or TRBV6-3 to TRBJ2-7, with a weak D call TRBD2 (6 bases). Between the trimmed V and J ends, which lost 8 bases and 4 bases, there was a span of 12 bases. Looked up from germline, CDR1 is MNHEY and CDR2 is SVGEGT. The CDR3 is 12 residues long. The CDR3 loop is CASRLRGYEQYF. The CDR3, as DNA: TGTGCCAGCCGCCTCCGGGGGTACGAGCAGTACTTC.

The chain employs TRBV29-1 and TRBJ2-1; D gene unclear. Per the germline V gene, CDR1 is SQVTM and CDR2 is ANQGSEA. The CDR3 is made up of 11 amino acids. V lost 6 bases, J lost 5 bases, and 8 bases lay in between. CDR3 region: CSVLRDNEQFF. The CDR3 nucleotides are TGCAGCGTCCTCCGGGACAATGAGCAGTTCTTC.